Each of the 9 T cell receptor beta chains below was sequenced from the same sample in a study of shared clonotypes between healthy human individuals. Libraries were prepared by immunoSEQ multiplex PCR; TCRdb keeps only in-frame clonotypes and omits some of them. Of 2,500,000 or so clones listed, under 95% are singletons. The sample comprised naive CD4+ T cells from PBMCs. Stated subset: CD45RA+ positively selected. These receptors were obtained from a man younger than 35 in good health. Some clones in this sample may be carry-over from other donors' samples.

The rearrangement links TRBV27 to TRBJ2-7; TRBD1 matches 12 bases. Germline CDR1 and CDR2: MNHEY and SMNVEV (reference sequence). With 5 bases clipped from V and 5 bases from J, the junction kept 13 bases outside the gene matches. The CDR3 loop spans 17 amino acids. The CDR3 DNA is TGTGCCAGCAGTCCAACCGGGACAGGGGGCGTCCCCCACGAGCAGTACTTC. Its protein product is CASSPTGTGGVPHEQYF.

This clone appeared once. The chain combines TRBV18 with TRBJ2-5; TRBD2 aligns across 15 bases. The germline V gene has CDR1 KGHSH and CDR2 LQKENI. The length of the CDR3 is 19 residues. V lost 4 bases and J lost 0; bases outside the gene matches: 9. CDR3 amino acids: CASSRTGLAGGGDQETQYF. The CDR3 DNA reads as TGTGCCAGCTCACGAACCGGACTAGCGGGAGGGGGGGACCAAGAGACCCAGTACTTC.

A remark on this clone: Other DNA sequences in the same sample also yield this CDR3. The rearrangement joins TRBV5-1 to TRBJ2-5, with 9 bases that match TRBD2. Germline V CDR1 and CDR2: SGHRS, YFSETQ. The J segment lost 2 bases and the V segment lost 2 bases, leaving 4 bases of the junction unmatched. The CDR3 has 15 residues. Written as DNA, the CDR3 is TGCGCCAGCAGCTTCGTTGCGGGAGGGCAAGAGACCCAGTACTTC. It translates to CASSFVAGGQETQYF.

The CDR3 loop reads CSVEVRTGRETQYF. As DNA, the CDR3 is TGCAGCGTTGAAGTCAGGACAGGGAGGGAGACCCAGTACTTC. The chain is built from TRBV29-1 and TRBJ2-5; 8 bases agree with TRBD1. The CDR3 contains 14 residues. J lost 5 bases, V lost 1 base, and 6 bases had no gene match. Germline V gene sequence: CDR1 SQVTM, CDR2 ANQGSEA.

This chain links TRBV9 with TRBJ2-7; 7 bases match TRBD2. Unmatched junction bases numbered 9, after V lost 0 bases and J lost 3 bases. The CDR3 spans 16 residues. CDR1 is SGDLS, CDR2 YYNGEE, per germline. CDR3 nucleotide sequence: TGTGCCAGCAGCGTAGGGGTGGGAGTAGCGGGCTACGAGCAGTACTTC. This codes for CASSVGVGVAGYEQYF. Full variable domain (remainder filled in from reference TRBV9 and TRBJ2-7): DSGVTQTPKHLITATGQRVTLRCSPRSGDLSVYWYQQSLDQGLQFLIQYYNGEERAKGNILERFSAQQFPDLHSELNLSSLELGDSALYFCASSVGVGVAGYEQYFGPGTRLTVT.

The J gene is TRBJ2-2, the V gene TRBV6-4; 7 nucleotides line up with TRBD1. CDR1 MRHNA and CDR2 SNTAGT come from the germline V gene. The CDR3 runs to 15 residues. Trimming cost V 6 bases and J 5 bases; bases outside gene matches: 9. CDR3 in DNA: TGTGCCAGCAGCCAGCAGACAGGGACAACCGGGGAGCTGTTTTTT. Translating gives CASSQQTGTTGELFF.

The rearrangement joins TRBV4-3 to TRBJ2-1, with a tentative D call TRBD2 (5 bases). V lost 0 bases, J lost 0 bases, and 15 bases lay in between. Germline lookup yields CDR1 LGHNA and CDR2 YSLEER. This CDR3 region has 18 residues. The CDR3 coding sequence is TGCGCCAGCAGCCAAGATGCCATCGGGGTAGGCTCCTACAATGAGCAGTTCTTC. Encoded protein: CASSQDAIGVGSYNEQFF.

The chain uses TRBV7-2 and TRBJ2-5; tentatively, D is TRBD2 (6 bases). Trimming took off 4 bases at V and 9 bases at J, with 9 bases between the two ends. The germline gives CDR1 SGHTA, CDR2 FQGNSA. The CDR3 loop spans 11 amino acids. The DNA for the CDR3 is TGTGCCAGCAGCTCCGGGGAGGCCCAGTACTTC. Translated: CASSSGEAQYF.

For this clone: Other DNA sequences within the sample encode an identical CDR3. This rearrangement joins TRBV11-2 to TRBJ2-5; D is unresolved. V shed 1 base and J shed 5 bases, with 8 bases lying between them. The germline V gene encodes CDR1 SGHAT and CDR2 FQNNGV. CDR3 size: 13 residues. The DNA for the CDR3 is TGTGCCAGCAGCTTAGCTGGGGTTGAGACCCAGTACTTC. Translated, it gives CASSLAGVETQYF. The full variable domain, rest sourced from reference TRBV11-2 and TRBJ2-5, is EAGVAQSPRYKIIEKRQSVAFWCNPISGHATLYWYQQILGQGPKLLIQFQNNGVVDDSQLPKDRFSAERLKGVDSTLKIQPAKLEDSAVYLCASSLAGVETQYFGPGTRLLVL.